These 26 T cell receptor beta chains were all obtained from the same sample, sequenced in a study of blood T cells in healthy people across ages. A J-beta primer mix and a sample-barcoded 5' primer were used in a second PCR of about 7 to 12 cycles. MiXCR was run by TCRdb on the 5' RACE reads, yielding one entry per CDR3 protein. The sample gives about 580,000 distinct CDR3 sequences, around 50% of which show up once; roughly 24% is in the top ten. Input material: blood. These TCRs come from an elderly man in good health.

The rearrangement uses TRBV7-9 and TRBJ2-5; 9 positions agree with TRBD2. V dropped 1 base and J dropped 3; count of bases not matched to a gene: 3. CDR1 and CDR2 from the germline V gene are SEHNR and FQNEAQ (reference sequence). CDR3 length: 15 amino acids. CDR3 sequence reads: CASSLGSSGKETQYF. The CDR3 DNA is TGTGCCAGCAGCTTAGGGTCTAGCGGGAAAGAGACCCAGTACTTC.

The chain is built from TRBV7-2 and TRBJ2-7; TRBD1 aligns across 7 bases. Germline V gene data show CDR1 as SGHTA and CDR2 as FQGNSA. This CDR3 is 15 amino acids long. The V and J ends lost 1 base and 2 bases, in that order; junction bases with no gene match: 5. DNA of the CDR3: TGTGCCAGCAGCTTAGTTCAGGGACAGACCTACGAGCAGTACTTC. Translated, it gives CASSLVQGQTYEQYF. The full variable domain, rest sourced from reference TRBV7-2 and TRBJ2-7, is GAGVSQSPSNKVTEKGKDVELRCDPISGHTALYWYRQSLGQGLEFLIYFQGNSAPDKSGLPSDRFSAERTGGSVSTLTIQRTQQEDSAVYLCASSLVQGQTYEQYFGPGTRLTVT.

The CDR3 region has the DNA TGTGCCAGCAGCTTAGGGGTGGGCAGGGTAGCTCAGCCCCAGCATTTT. Amino acid sequence: CASSLGVGRVAQPQHF. V is TRBV7-9 and J is TRBJ1-5; weak D call: TRBD1 (5 bases). Trimming pared 1 base from V and 6 bases from J, leaving 16 bases between. Germline CDR1 SEHNR, CDR2 FQNEAQ (reference sequence). The CDR3 has 16 amino acids.

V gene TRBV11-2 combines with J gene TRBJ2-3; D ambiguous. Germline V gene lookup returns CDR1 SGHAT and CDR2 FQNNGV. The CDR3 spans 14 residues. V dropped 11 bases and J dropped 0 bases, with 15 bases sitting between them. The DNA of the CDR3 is TGTGCCTCGGCCGAACAAGCAAGCACAGATACGCAGTATTTT. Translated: CASAEQASTDTQYF.

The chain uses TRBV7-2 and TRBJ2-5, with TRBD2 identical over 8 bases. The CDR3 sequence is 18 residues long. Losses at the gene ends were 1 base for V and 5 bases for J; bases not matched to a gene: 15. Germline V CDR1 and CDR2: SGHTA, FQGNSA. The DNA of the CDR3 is TGTGCCAGCAGCTTAGTAGGCTGGGCCGGGGGGGGTATGGAGACCCAGTACTTC. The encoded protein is CASSLVGWAGGGMETQYF. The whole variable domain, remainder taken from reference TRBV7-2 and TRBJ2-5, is GAGVSQSPSNKVTEKGKDVELRCDPISGHTALYWYRQSLGQGLEFLIYFQGNSAPDKSGLPSDRFSAERTGGSVSTLTIQRTQQEDSAVYLCASSLVGWAGGGMETQYFGPGTRLLVL.

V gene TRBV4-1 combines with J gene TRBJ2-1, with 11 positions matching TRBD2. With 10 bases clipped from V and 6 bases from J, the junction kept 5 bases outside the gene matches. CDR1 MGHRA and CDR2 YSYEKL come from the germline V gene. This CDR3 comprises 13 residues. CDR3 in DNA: TGCGCCAAAATAGCGGGGGGGCCCAATGAGCAGTTCTTC. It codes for CAKIAGGPNEQFF.

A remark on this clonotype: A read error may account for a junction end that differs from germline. CDR3 sequence: CASSKGTAQETQHF. In DNA, the CDR3 is TGTGCCAGCAGTAAGGGGACAGCTCAAGAGACCCAGCACTTC. This sequence joins TRBV13 and TRBJ2-4, with 7 nucleotides matching TRBD1. This CDR3 has 14 amino acids. CDR1 is PRHDT and CDR2 is FYEKMQ in the germline V gene (reference sequence).

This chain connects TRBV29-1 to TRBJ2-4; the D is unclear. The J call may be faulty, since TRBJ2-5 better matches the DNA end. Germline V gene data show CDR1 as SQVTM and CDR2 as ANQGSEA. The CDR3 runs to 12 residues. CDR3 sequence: CSVGGGGETQYF. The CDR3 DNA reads TGCAGCGTTGGTGGCGGCGGAGAGACCCAGTACTTC.

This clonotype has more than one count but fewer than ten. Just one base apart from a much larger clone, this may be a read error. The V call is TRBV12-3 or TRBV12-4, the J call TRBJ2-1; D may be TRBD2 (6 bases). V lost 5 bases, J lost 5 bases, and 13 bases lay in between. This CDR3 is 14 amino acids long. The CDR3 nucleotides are TGTGCCAGCAGTGTATTAGCGGTCCACAATGAGCAGTTCTTC. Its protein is CASSVLAVHNEQFF.

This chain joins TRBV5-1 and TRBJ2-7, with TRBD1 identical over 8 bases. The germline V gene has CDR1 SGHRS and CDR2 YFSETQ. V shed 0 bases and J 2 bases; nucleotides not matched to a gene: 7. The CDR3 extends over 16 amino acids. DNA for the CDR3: TGCGCCAGCAGCTTGGCACAGGGGGGCATGACCTACGAGCAGTACTTC. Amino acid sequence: CASSLAQGGMTYEQYF.

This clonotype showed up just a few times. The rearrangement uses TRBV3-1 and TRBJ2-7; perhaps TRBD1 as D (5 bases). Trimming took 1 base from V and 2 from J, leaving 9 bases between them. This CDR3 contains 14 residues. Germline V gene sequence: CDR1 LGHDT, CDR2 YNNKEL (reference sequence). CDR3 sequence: CASSQGGRAYEQYF. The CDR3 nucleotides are TGTGCCAGCAGCCAAGGAGGCAGGGCCTACGAGCAGTACTTC.

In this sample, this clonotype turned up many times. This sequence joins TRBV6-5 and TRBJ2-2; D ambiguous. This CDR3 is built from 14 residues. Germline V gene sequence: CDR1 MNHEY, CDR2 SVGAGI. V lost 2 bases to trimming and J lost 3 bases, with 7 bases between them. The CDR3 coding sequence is TGTGCCAGCAGTTACGGCAAGGACACCGGGGAGCTGTTTTTT. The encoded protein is CASSYGKDTGELFF.

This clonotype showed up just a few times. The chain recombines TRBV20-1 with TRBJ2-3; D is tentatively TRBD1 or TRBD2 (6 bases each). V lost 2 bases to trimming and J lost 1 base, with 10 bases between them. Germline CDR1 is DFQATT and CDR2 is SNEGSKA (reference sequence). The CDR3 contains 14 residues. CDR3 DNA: TGCAGTGCTAGAAGGGGGGTCGGCACAGATACGCAGTATTTT. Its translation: CSARRGVGTDTQYF.

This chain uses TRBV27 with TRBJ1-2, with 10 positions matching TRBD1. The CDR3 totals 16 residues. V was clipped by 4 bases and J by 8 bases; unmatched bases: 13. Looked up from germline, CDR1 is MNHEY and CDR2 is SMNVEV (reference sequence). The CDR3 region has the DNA TGTGCCAGCAGTTCCGCGTTGGACAGGGGGTTGTACGGCTACACCTTC. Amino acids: CASSSALDRGLYGYTF.

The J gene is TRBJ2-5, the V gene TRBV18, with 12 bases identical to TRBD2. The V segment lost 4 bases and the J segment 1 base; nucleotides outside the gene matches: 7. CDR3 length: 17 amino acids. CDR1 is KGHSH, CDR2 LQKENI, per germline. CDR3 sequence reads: CASSLELAGGLQETQYF. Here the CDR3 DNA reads TGTGCCAGCTCACTCGAACTAGCGGGGGGTCTCCAAGAGACCCAGTACTTC.

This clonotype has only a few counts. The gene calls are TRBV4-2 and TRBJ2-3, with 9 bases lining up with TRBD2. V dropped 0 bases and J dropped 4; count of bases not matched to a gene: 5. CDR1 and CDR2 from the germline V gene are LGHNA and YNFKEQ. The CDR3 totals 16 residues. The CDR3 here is CASSQDSGRRPDTQYF. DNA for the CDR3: TGTGCCAGCAGCCAAGATAGCGGGAGAAGACCAGATACGCAGTATTTT.

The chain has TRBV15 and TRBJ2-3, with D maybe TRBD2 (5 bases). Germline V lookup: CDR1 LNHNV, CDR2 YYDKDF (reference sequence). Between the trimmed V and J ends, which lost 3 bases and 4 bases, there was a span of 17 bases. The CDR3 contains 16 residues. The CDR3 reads CATSSPGRGNADTQYF. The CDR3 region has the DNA TGTGCCACCAGCAGCCCCGGAAGAGGGAACGCAGATACGCAGTATTTT. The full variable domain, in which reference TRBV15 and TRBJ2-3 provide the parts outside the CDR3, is DAMVIQNPRYQVTQFGKPVTLSCSQTLNHNVMYWYQQKSSQAPKLLFHYYDKDFNNEADTPDNFQSRRPNTSFCFLDIRSPGLGDTAMYLCATSSPGRGNADTQYFGPGTRLTVL.

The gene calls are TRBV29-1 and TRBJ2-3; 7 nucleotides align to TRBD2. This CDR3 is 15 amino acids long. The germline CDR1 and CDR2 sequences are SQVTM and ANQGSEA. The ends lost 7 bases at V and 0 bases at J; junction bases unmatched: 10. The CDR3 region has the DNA TGCAGCGCGCCTTGGGGGGGTCTAAGCACAGATACGCAGTATTTT. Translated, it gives CSAPWGGLSTDTQYF.

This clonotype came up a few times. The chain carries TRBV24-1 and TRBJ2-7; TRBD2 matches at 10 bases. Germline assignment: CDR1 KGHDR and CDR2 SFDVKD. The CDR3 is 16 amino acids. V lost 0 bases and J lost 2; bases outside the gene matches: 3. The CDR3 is CATSDLSSGSPYEQYF. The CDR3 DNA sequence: TGTGCCACCAGTGATTTGTCTAGCGGGAGTCCCTACGAGCAGTACTTC.

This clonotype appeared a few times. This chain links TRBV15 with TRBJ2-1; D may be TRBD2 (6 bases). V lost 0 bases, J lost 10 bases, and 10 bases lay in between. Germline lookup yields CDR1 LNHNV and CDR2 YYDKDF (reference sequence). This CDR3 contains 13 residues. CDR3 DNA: TGTGCCACCAGCAGAGATCCCGCGGGAGAGCAGTTCTTC. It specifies CATSRDPAGEQFF.

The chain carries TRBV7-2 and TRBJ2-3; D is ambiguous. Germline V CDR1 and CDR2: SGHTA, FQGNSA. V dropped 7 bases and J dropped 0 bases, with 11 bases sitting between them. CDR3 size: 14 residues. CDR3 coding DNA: TGTGCCAGCAACCCTGGGCTAAGCACAGATACGCAGTATTTT. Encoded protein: CASNPGLSTDTQYF. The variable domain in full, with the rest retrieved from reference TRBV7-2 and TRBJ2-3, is GAGVSQSPSNKVTEKGKDVELRCDPISGHTALYWYRQSLGQGLEFLIYFQGNSAPDKSGLPSDRFSAERTGGSVSTLTIQRTQQEDSAVYLCASNPGLSTDTQYFGPGTRLTVL.

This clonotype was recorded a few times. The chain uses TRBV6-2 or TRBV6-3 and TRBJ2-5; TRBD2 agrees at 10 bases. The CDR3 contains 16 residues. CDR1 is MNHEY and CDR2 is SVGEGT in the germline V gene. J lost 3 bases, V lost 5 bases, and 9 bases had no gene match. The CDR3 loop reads CASSRTSGPQEETQYF. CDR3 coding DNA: TGTGCCAGCAGTCGGACTAGCGGACCCCAGGAAGAGACCCAGTACTTC.

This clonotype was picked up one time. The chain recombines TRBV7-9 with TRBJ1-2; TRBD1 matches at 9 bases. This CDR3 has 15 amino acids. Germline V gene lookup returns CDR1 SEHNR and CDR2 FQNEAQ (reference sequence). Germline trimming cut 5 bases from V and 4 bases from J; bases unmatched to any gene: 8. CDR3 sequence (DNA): TGTGCCAGCAGCGCGAGGACAGGGGAAACCTATGGCTACACCTTC. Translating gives CASSARTGETYGYTF.

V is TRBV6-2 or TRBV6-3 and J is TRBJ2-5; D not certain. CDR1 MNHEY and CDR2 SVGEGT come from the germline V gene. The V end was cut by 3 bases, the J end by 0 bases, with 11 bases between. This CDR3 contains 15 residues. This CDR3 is CASSYAPGYQETQYF. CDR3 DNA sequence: TGTGCCAGCAGTTATGCCCCCGGGTACCAAGAGACCCAGTACTTC.

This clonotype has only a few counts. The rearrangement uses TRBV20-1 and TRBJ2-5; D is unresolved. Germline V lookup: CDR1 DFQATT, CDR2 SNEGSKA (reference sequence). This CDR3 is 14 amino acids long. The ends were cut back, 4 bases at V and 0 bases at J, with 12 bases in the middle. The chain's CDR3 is CSATKQRYQETQYF. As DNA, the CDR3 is TGCAGTGCTACGAAACAACGGTACCAAGAGACCCAGTACTTC.

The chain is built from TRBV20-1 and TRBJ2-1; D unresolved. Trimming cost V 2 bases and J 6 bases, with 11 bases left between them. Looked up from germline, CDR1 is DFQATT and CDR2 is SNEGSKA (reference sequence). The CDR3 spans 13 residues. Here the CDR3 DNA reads TGCAGTGCTAGAAGCCCCTCGGGCAATGAGCAGTTCTTC. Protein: CSARSPSGNEQFF.